One and the same sample provided the 9 T cell receptor beta chains below, sequenced in a study of T cells in women clearing cervical HPV infection. Sequencing was performed with immunoSEQ multiplex PCR; in TCRdb, only in-frame clones are kept and a portion is missing. This sample's table reports around 23,000 clones. Material for sequencing was blood buffy coat. These receptors were obtained from a woman aged 18 to 75 with a cervical HPV16 infection that either progressed to CIN3+ or cleared (not recorded which).

To note about this clone: The read is 3 residues too short to cover the CDR3 end, so that end is filled in from the germline J gene. V usage is TRBV19 and J usage is TRBJ2-7; D perhaps matches TRBD1 (5 bases). Germline V gives CDR1 LNHDA, CDR2 SQIVND (reference sequence). The CDR3 runs 16 residues. Trimming removed 6 bases at V and 2 bases at J, with 20 bases between. The CDR3 loop reads CASSQGVGGRTYEQYF. Incomplete CDR3 DNA: TGTGCCAGTAGCCAAGGGGTGGGTGGCAGAACCTACGAG.

Concerning this clone itself: The read ends 3 residues shy of where the CDR3 ends; the end is completed using the germline J gene. The V gene is TRBV5-1, the J gene TRBJ2-1; the match to TRBD2 covers 12 bases. CDR1 and CDR2 (germline): SGHRS, YFSETQ. V was clipped by 4 bases and J by 3 bases; unmatched bases: 11. The CDR3 sequence is 18 residues long. The CDR3 sequence is CASSPWTSGKSIYNEQFF. The CDR3 bases that were read are TGCGCCAGCAGCCCCTGGACTAGCGGGAAATCAATCTACAATGAG.

A word on this clone: The CDR3 end is not reached by the read, which stops 3 residues before it; the germline J gene fills it in. The chain couples TRBV20-1 to TRBJ1-4; 10 nucleotides agree with TRBD1. This CDR3 is built from 14 residues. J was trimmed by 8 bases and V by 6 bases; bases with no gene match: 9. Germline V gene sequence: CDR1 DFQATT, CDR2 SNEGSKA (reference sequence). CDR3 DNA (partial): TGCAGTGCCTCGACAGGGGGCATTATAGAAAAA. Amino acid sequence: CSASTGGIIEK. In full, the CDR3 reads CSASTGGIIEKLFF.

About this clone: The read falls 3 residues short of the CDR3 end, and the missing part is taken from the germline J gene. The V gene is TRBV20-1, the J gene TRBJ2-7, with 8 bases fitting TRBD2. Looked up from germline, CDR1 is DFQATT and CDR2 is SNEGSKA (reference sequence). The trim removed 3 bases at V and 2 bases at J, leaving 9 bases unmatched. CDR3 length: 15 residues. The CDR3 region is CSARSKTSETYEQYF. The sequenced part of the CDR3 DNA is TGCAGTGCTAGGAGCAAGACTAGCGAAACCTACGAG.

The DNA read from the CDR3 is TGTGCCAGCAGTGATTCACAGGGGGCGAGCGAG. Amino acids: CASSDSQGASE. The full CDR3 protein is CASSDSQGASEQYF. The gene calls are TRBV6-1 and TRBJ2-7; 9 bases line up with TRBD1. Read coverage stops 3 residues before the CDR3 terminus; the germline J gene supplies the remainder. Germline-derived CDR1 and CDR2 are MNHNS and SASEGT. Trimming removed 3 bases from V and 6 bases from J; junction bases left unmatched: 6. The CDR3 covers 14 residues.

About this clone: The read ends 3 residues early relative to the CDR3; the germline J gene fills the gap. The J gene is TRBJ2-1, the V gene TRBV5-1; 10 nucleotides align to TRBD1. CDR1 SGHRS and CDR2 YFSETQ come from the germline V gene. V shed 2 bases and J 2 bases; nucleotides not matched to a gene: 4. This CDR3 comprises 16 residues. The CDR3 sequence: CASSLYGQGAYNEQFF. CDR3 bases read: TGCGCCAGCAGCTTATACGGACAGGGGGCCTACAATGAG.

Comments on this clone: The missing CDR3 end, 3 residues past where the read stops, is filled in from the germline J gene. V is TRBV2 and J is TRBJ2-4; 11 bases are shared with TRBD2. CDR3 length: 15 amino acids. Germline V lookup: CDR1 SNHLY, CDR2 FYNNEI. Losses at the gene ends were 6 bases for V and 6 bases for J; bases not matched to a gene: 7. Partial CDR3 DNA: TGTGCCAGCAGGGGGACTAGCGGCTTCGGAAACATT. Translated: CASRGTSGFGNI. The CDR3 in its entirety is CASRGTSGFGNIQYF.

Comment on this clone: The read gets to within 3 residues of the CDR3 end, and the germline J gene fills in the rest. This chain links TRBV5-1 with TRBJ1-3, with unresolved D. The germline CDR1 and CDR2 sequences are SGHRS and YFSETQ. With 4 bases removed from V and 7 bases from J, the gap between germline ends came to 12 bases. This CDR3 comprises 13 residues. The CDR3 protein is CASSTNSGNTIYF. The covered CDR3 bases are TGCGCCAGCAGCACAAACAGCGGCAACACC.

On this clone: The CDR3 extends 3 residues past the end of the read, so its final part is completed from the germline J gene. The chain carries TRBV30 and TRBJ2-5; D may correspond to TRBD1 or TRBD2 (5 bases each). Trimming removed 4 bases from V and 4 bases from J, with 19 bases in between. This CDR3 has 15 residues. Germline CDR1 GTSNPN, CDR2 SVGIG (reference sequence). The CDR3 loop is CAWIPEGWRGETQYF. The CDR3 bases that were read are TGTGCCTGGATACCTGAGGGGTGGAGAGGAGAGACC.